This TCR beta chain is drawn from a study of cytotoxic CD8 clonotypes in ibrutinib-treated CLL. Study-wide context: Patients attained some 24 partial and 2 complete responses; at median around 68 months, approximately 14 remained remitted while some 12 progressed. Points from the study as a whole: The times at which samples were taken varied between sustained-remission and progressing patients.

Investigators sought sequencing depths of between 1 in 200,000 and 1 in 1 million T cells. Repertoires were generated with immunoSEQ multiplex PCR, while TCRdb's copy carries only in-frame clones and drops some. The profile shows 100,000 or so clones, 58% of them singletons. CDR3 length equals 13 residues. The V and J ends lost 4 bases and 7 bases respectively, with 11 bases between them. Germline CDR1 is SNHLY and CDR2 is FYNNEI. This clone was observed at least ten times. Its cognate antigen is unknown. The source of this sequence is a human donor with chronic lymphocytic leukemia. Sequences were derived from PBMCs, sampled after 24 months of ibrutinib treatment. This chain joins TRBV2 and TRBJ1-5; no reliable D call. DNA of the CDR3: TGTGCCAGCAGTGTTGCGGTGGGCCAGCCCCAGCATTTT. It translates to CASSVAVGQPQHF.